The next 20 T cell receptor beta chains were all read from a single sample in a study of regulatory T cells in long-lasting Graves disease. The time point is: persistent/refractory GD, antithyroid drugs over 5 years with positive TRAb. The authors made the TCR library using RNA they extracted from PBMCs. Arm-PCR of CDR3 regions and iRepertoire HTBI primers were used to build TCR beta libraries. MiXCR, run by TCRdb on the multiplex PCR reads, gives a single entry per CDR3 protein. Altogether around 450,000 distinct CDR3 sequences are present, about a fifth being singletons, with the ten largest covering 6.5% to 9%. Material: peripheral blood mononuclear cells (PBMCs), obtained when the disease was refractory, from a patient treated with antithyroid drugs. The receptors stem from a female donor with Graves disease.

The gene calls are TRBV19 and TRBJ1-1; tentative D call: TRBD1 (6 bases). The V and J ends lost 4 bases and 2 bases respectively, with 11 bases between them. This CDR3 is 14 amino acids long. The germline CDR1 and CDR2 sequences are LNHDA and SQIVND (reference sequence). DNA of the CDR3: TGTGCCAGTAGTAGAACAGGGTTCAACACTGAAGCTTTCTTT. The encoded protein is CASSRTGFNTEAFF. The full variable domain, completed using reference TRBV19 and TRBJ1-1, is DGGITQSPKYLFRKEGQNVTLSCEQNLNHDAMYWYRQDPGQGLRLIYYSQIVNDFQKGDIAEGYSVSREKKESFPLTVTSAQKNPTAFYLCASSRTGFNTEAFFGQGTRLTVV.

The rearrangement links TRBV24-1 to TRBJ1-1, with TRBD1 matching 9 bases. The germline V gene has CDR1 KGHDR and CDR2 SFDVKD. V trimming: 8 bases; J trimming: 4 bases; junction bases outside the gene matches: 4. The length of the CDR3 is 13 residues. CDR3: CATMGTGSTEAFF. DNA for the CDR3: TGTGCCACCATGGGGACAGGGAGCACTGAAGCTTTCTTT.

The rearrangement uses TRBV30 and TRBJ1-2; the D is unclear. This CDR3 comprises 13 residues. The V and J ends lost 1 base and 0 bases respectively, with 6 bases between them. Germline CDR1 is GTSNPN and CDR2 is SVGIG (reference sequence). The CDR3 spells CAWSEPTNYGYTF. As DNA, the CDR3 is TGTGCCTGGAGTGAACCCACTAACTATGGCTACACCTTC.

Many counts were recorded for this clonotype. The chain uses TRBV2 and TRBJ2-2; D unclear. The CDR3 contains 13 residues. The V end was cut by 7 bases, the J end by 6 bases, with 12 bases between. Germline CDR1 reads SNHLY; CDR2 reads FYNNEI. As DNA, the CDR3 is TGTGCCAGCAAGGAAAGCAACGCCGGGGAGCTGTTTTTT. This codes for CASKESNAGELFF.

This clonotype was found a few times. This chain uses TRBV7-2 with TRBJ1-1; TRBD1 aligns across 7 bases. With 2 bases clipped from V and 7 bases from J, the junction kept 4 bases outside the gene matches. CDR3 size: 13 residues. CDR1 and CDR2 (germline): SGHTA, FQGNSA. CDR3 coding DNA: TGTGCCAGCAGCTTACAACGGACAGGTGAAGCTTTCTTT. It specifies CASSLQRTGEAFF.

The chain carries TRBV4-2 and TRBJ2-5; a weak D match, TRBD1 (5 bases). Germline V CDR1 and CDR2: LGHNA, YNFKEQ. The CDR3 extends over 15 amino acids. Trimming removed 6 bases at V and 2 bases at J, with 16 bases between. The CDR3 spells CASSQGVGLQETQYF. DNA of the CDR3: TGTGCCAGCAGTCAGGGCGTGGGGTTACAAGAGACCCAGTACTTC.

This clonotype occurred many times. The J gene is TRBJ2-7, the V gene TRBV11-3; the D gene could be TRBD1 or TRBD2 (6 bases each). CDR1 and CDR2 from the germline V gene are SGHNT and YENEEA. The CDR3 consists of 14 residues. Trimming removed 2 bases at V and 2 bases at J, with 10 bases between. For the CDR3, the DNA is TGTGCCAGCAGCTTATCGGGGGCAACCTACGAGCAGTACTTC. It codes for CASSLSGATYEQYF.

V gene TRBV7-9 combines with J gene TRBJ1-3; D is perhaps TRBD1 (5 bases). V was cut by 1 base and J by 0 bases, with 7 bases left in between. CDR3 size: 15 residues. Per germline, CDR1 SEHNR and CDR2 FQNEAQ (reference sequence). The CDR3 sequence is CASSLGGISGNTIYF. The CDR3 DNA sequence: TGTGCCAGCAGCTTAGGGGGGATCTCTGGAAACACCATATATTTT.

The chain's CDR3 is CASSLAPGAGYNEQFF. The CDR3 nucleotides are TGTGCCAGCAGCTTAGCCCCCGGAGCGGGGTACAATGAGCAGTTCTTC. The chain recombines TRBV11-2 with TRBJ2-1; 7 nucleotides match TRBD2. V was clipped by 1 base and J by 4 bases; unmatched bases: 7. Germline V gives CDR1 SGHAT, CDR2 FQNNGV. This CDR3 comprises 16 residues.

This clonotype turned up a few times. This chain uses TRBV13 with TRBJ2-1; either TRBD1 or TRBD2 may supply D (5 bases each). V was cut by 5 bases and J by 4 bases, with 15 bases left in between. The CDR3 is made up of 15 amino acids. Germline V lookup: CDR1 PRHDT, CDR2 FYEKMQ (reference sequence). The CDR3 is CASSLRDLGYNEQFF. In nucleotides, the CDR3 is TGTGCCAGCAGCCTCCGGGACCTAGGGTACAATGAGCAGTTCTTC.

On this clonotype itself: One base away lies a much larger clone, so this may be a sequencing read error. The J gene is TRBJ2-1, the V gene TRBV2, with a tentative D call TRBD2 (6 bases). CDR1 is SNHLY and CDR2 is FYNNEI in the germline V gene. The CDR3 spans 16 residues. V gave up 1 base and J gave up 10 bases, with 20 bases separating them. CDR3 nucleotide sequence: TGTGCCAGCAGTGAAGGATCGGGAGAGGTAGGCTACGAGCAGTTCTTC. Translated: CASSEGSGEVGYEQFF.

This clonotype was seen more than once but under ten times. The chain couples TRBV3-1 to TRBJ1-2; D is perhaps TRBD1 (6 bases). Trimming shortened V by 0 bases and J by 6 bases, and 17 bases separated the two germline ends. In germline, CDR1 is LGHDT, CDR2 YNNKEL (reference sequence). CDR3 length equals 16 residues. The CDR3 nucleotides are TGTGCCAGCAGCCAAGACGACGGAAGGCAGGGGCATGGCTACACCTTC. This gives the protein CASSQDDGRQGHGYTF.

This clonotype has only a few counts. This sequence joins TRBV27 and TRBJ2-6; D not certain. Deletions cut 10 bases from V and 1 base from J, with 11 bases between. The CDR3 totals 14 residues. CDR1 MNHEY and CDR2 SMNVEV come from the germline V gene (reference sequence). The CDR3 region is CATGYLSGANVLTF. CDR3 bases: TGTGCCACCGGTTATCTATCTGGGGCCAACGTCCTGACTTTC.

This clonotype was seen only a few times. The gene calls are TRBV7-6 and TRBJ2-7, with D perhaps matching TRBD2 (7 bases). This CDR3 contains 15 residues. CDR1 is SGHVS, CDR2 FNYEAQ, per germline. Trimming removed 5 bases from V and 6 bases from J, with 20 bases in between. CDR3 loop: CASSLGGGYEGEQYF. CDR3 nucleotide sequence: TGTGCCAGCAGCCTTGGGGGGGGCTACGAGGGCGAGCAGTACTTC.

This clonotype was picked up many times. The V gene is TRBV24-1, the J gene TRBJ2-5, with TRBD1 matching 9 bases. V trimming: 8 bases; J trimming: 5 bases; junction bases outside the gene matches: 11. Per germline, CDR1 KGHDR and CDR2 SFDVKD. The CDR3 contains 15 residues. The CDR3 nucleotides are TGTGCCACCATCGGAGGGACAGGGTTAGAGGAGACCCAGTACTTC. It codes for CATIGGTGLEETQYF.

This clonotype was counted many times. The chain uses TRBV27 and TRBJ1-1, with unresolved D. The CDR3 consists of 14 residues. In germline, CDR1 is MNHEY, CDR2 SMNVEV (reference sequence). V was shortened by 10 bases and J by 3 bases, with 18 bases between the two germline ends. The DNA of the CDR3 is TGTGCCACCTCTTTAGGTTTAGGGTACACTGAAGCTTTCTTT. It specifies CATSLGLGYTEAFF.

A note on this clonotype: A much larger clone is a single base away; this may be a read error. The chain uses TRBV9 and TRBJ2-5; 8 bases align to TRBD2. This CDR3 has 16 residues. The V gene's germline CDR1 is SGDLS and CDR2 YYNGEE. CDR3 DNA sequence: TGTGCCTGCAGCGCCCTGGGGACTAGTAGTGTAGAGACCCAGTACTTC. Protein sequence: CACSALGTSSVETQYF.

The chain recombines TRBV19 with TRBJ2-1; no firm D call. The CDR3 is 13 residues long. The V gene's germline CDR1 is LNHDA and CDR2 SQIVND (reference sequence). The germline V and J ends were trimmed by 1 base and 6 bases, with 7 bases remaining between them. CDR3 nucleotide sequence: TGTGCCAGTAGTATAGGGAGCTTCAATGAGCAGTTCTTC. The encoded protein is CASSIGSFNEQFF.

This chain links TRBV20-1 with TRBJ2-7, with a tentative D call TRBD2 (5 bases). Germline lookup yields CDR1 DFQATT and CDR2 SNEGSKA (reference sequence). Deletions cut 4 bases from V and 5 bases from J, with 18 bases between. CDR3 length: 14 residues. In nucleotides, the CDR3 is TGCAGTGCTATGCTTCCCTCGGAGGTCCACGAGCAGTACTTC. Translating it yields CSAMLPSEVHEQYF.

This clonotype came up many times. This chain joins TRBV20-1 and TRBJ1-1, with D tentatively TRBD1 (5 bases). This CDR3 region has 14 residues. V dropped 0 bases and J dropped 9 bases, with 17 bases sitting between them. Germline CDR1 DFQATT, CDR2 SNEGSKA (reference sequence). CDR3 sequence reads: CSARDTTASRKAFF. DNA of the CDR3: TGCAGTGCTAGAGATACGACAGCCTCAAGAAAAGCTTTCTTT.